This T cell receptor beta chain was captured by sequencing in a study of OX40 agonist ivuxolimab in advanced cancers. Study summary: The dose-escalation cohort was around 83% male, with a mean age of around 60 years, ranging roughly 20 to 90. Study-wide findings and caveats: Patients who responded partially at 0.1-3.0 mg/kg showed clonal expansion ranking among the lowest. There was clonal expansion of CD4+ and CD8+ blood T cells by week 6 at 0.1 to 3.0 mg/kg.

This CDR3 region has 17 residues. V gave up 5 bases and J gave up 4 bases; unmatched junction bases: 8. Germline CDR1 reads MNHEY; CDR2 reads SMNVEV (reference sequence). With regard to this clone: Its specificity is unknown.

Data came from immunoSEQ multiplex PCR; TCRdb stores just in-frame clones and leaves some out. The table records 100,000 or so clones, about nine tenths of them present only once. Source: CD4+ or CD8+ T cells sorted from blood, taken in a trial of the OX40 agonist ivuxolimab. The chain uses TRBV27 and TRBJ2-3; 14 bases are shared with TRBD2. This clonotype was obtained from an adult with an advanced solid tumor such as melanoma, head and neck, liver or kidney cancer. As DNA, the CDR3 is TGTGCCAGCAGTAGGGGGACTAGCGGGAGAACGGCAGATACGCAGTATTTT. Protein: CASSRGTSGRTADTQYF.